This TCR beta chain originates from a study of T cells after yellow fever vaccination. Study details: Low-cell-number fractions underwent preparation using SMART-Seq v4 Ultra Low Input.

This clonotype was seen ten or more times. Its antigen is not known. The CDR3 loop spans 15 amino acids. Trimming removed 1 base from V and 7 bases from J; junction bases left unmatched: 9. The germline V gene encodes CDR1 SGHAT and CDR2 FQNNGV. 5'RACE template switching added a universal primer site and UMIs to TCR cDNA. Each CDR3 protein gets one entry after TCRdb re-called the 5' RACE reads with MiXCR. In the table there are about 250,000 distinct CDR3 sequences, more than 3.5% of which are singletons. Whole-study findings and limits: Post-booster repertoires again held most primary-vaccination clones (roughly 96% CD4, around 90% CD8).

This sequence joins TRBV11-2 and TRBJ2-7; TRBD1 matches 8 bases. The clonotype comes from a man younger than 35 who received the YFV17D yellow fever vaccine. Specimen: PBMCs, collected 15 days after the yellow fever booster vaccination. The DNA of the CDR3 is TGTGCCAGCAGCTTAGGTCGCCAGGGGGCTCGTGAGCAGTACTTC. It specifies CASSLGRQGAREQYF. The full variable domain, completed using reference TRBV11-2 and TRBJ2-7, is EAGVAQSPRYKIIEKRQSVAFWCNPISGHATLYWYQQILGQGPKLLIQFQNNGVVDDSQLPKDRFSAERLKGVDSTLKIQPAKLEDSAVYLCASSLGRQGAREQYFGPGTRLTVT.